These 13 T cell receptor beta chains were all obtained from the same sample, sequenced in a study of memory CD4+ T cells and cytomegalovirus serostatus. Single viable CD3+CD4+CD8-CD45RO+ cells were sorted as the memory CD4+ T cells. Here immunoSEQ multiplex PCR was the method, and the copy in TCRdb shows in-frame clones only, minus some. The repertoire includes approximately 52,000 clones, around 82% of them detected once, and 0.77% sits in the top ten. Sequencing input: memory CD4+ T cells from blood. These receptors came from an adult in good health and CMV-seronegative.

CDR3 coding DNA: TGTGCCAGCAGCTTAGCGCAGGGCTACGAGCAGTACTTC. Amino acids: CASSLAQGYEQYF. The chain carries TRBV7-6 and TRBJ2-7; tentatively, D is TRBD1 (5 bases). Trimming removed 0 bases from V and 3 bases from J, with 6 bases in between. The CDR3 is 13 residues long. Germline CDR1 and CDR2: SGHVS and FNYEAQ.

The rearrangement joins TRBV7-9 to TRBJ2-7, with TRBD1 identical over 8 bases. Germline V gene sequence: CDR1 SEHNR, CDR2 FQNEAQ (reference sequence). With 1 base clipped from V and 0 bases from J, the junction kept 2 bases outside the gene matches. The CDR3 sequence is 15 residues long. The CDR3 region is CASSLGGQVSYEQYF. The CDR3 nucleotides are TGTGCCAGCAGCTTAGGGGGACAGGTCTCCTACGAGCAGTACTTC.

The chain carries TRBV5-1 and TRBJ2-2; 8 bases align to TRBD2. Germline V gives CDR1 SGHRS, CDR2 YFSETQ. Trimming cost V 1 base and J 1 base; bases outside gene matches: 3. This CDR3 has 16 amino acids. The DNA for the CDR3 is TGCGCCAGCAGCTTGTTAGCGGGGCAGAACACCGGGGAGCTGTTTTTT. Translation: CASSLLAGQNTGELFF.

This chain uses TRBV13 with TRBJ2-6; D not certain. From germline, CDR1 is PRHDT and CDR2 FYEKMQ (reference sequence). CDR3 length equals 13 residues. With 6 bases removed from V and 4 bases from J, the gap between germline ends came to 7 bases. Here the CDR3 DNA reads TGTGCCAGCAGACCTTTCGGGGCCAACGTCCTGACTTTC. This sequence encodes CASRPFGANVLTF.

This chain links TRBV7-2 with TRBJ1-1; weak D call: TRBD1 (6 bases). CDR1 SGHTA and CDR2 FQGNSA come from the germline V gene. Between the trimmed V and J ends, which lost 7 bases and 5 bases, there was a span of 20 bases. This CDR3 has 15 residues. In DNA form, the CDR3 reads TGTGCCAGCACCTCTGGACAGTGGAGGAGGACTGAAGCTTTCTTT. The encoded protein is CASTSGQWRRTEAFF.

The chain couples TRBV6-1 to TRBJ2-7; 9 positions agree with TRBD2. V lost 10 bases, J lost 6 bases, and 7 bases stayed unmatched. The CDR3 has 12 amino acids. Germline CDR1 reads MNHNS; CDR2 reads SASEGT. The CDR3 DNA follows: TGTGCCACTTTAGCGGGGGTCGGCGAGCAGTACTTC. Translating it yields CATLAGVGEQYF.

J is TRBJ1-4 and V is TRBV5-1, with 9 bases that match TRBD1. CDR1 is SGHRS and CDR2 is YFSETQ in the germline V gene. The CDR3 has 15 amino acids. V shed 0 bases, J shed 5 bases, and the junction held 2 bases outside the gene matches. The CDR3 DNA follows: TGCGCCAGCAGCTTGGAGGGACAGGGAAATGAAAAACTGTTTTTT. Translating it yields CASSLEGQGNEKLFF.

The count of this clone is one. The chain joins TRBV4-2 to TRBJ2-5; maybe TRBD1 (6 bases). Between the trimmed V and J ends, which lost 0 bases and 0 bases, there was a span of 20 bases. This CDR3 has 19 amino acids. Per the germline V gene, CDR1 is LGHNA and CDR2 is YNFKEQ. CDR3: CASSQEGAGTLTYQETQYF. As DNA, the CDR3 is TGTGCCAGCAGCCAAGAAGGGGCCGGGACACTGACGTACCAAGAGACCCAGTACTTC.

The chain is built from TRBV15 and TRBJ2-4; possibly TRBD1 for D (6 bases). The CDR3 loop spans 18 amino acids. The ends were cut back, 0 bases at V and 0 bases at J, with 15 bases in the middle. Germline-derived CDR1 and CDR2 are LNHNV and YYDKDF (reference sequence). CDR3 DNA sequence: TGTGCCACCAGCAGAGATTCGGCCACAGGGTTAGCCAAAAACATTCAGTACTTC. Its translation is CATSRDSATGLAKNIQYF.

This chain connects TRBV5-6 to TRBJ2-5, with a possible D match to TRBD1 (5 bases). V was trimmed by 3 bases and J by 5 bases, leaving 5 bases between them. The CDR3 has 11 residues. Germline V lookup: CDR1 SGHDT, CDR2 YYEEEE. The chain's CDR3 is CASSSGETQYF. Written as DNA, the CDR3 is TGTGCCAGCAGCTCAGGGGAGACCCAGTACTTC.

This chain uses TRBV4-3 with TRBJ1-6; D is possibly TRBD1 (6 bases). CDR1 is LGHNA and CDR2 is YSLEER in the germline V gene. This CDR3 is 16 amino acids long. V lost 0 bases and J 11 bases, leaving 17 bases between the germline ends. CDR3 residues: CASSQERWQGRTPLHF. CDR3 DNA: TGCGCCAGCAGCCAAGAACGGTGGCAGGGGAGAACACCCCTCCACTTT.

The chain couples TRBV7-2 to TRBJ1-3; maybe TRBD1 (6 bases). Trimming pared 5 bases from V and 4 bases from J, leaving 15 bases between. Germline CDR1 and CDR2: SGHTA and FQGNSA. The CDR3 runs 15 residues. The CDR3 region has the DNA TGTGCCAGCAGCCCAAAAGTCGGGGGCGGAAACACCATATATTTT. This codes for CASSPKVGGGNTIYF.

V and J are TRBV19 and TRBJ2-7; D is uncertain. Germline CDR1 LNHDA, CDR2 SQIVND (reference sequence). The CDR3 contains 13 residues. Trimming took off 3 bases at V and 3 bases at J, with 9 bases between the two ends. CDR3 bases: TGTGCCAGTAGTATTGGGTCCGGCTACGAGCAGTACTTC. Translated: CASSIGSGYEQYF. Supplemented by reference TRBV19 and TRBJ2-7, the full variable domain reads DGGITQSPKYLFRKEGQNVTLSCEQNLNHDAMYWYRQDPGQGLRLIYYSQIVNDFQKGDIAEGYSVSREKKESFPLTVTSAQKNPTAFYLCASSIGSGYEQYFGPGTRLTVT.